This record looks at one T cell receptor (beta chain) sequence and its context. The ends were cut back, 6 bases at V and 0 bases at J, with 9 bases in the middle. Germline loops: CDR1 LNHDA, CDR2 SQIVND (reference sequence). The length of the CDR3 is 14 residues. The sample belongs to a study of blood T cell repertoires in COVID-19. Study information: T cells, B-cell-depleted T cells, or PBMCs provided the cDNA or gDNA that served as material.

Per the original data handling: Amplification from reference gene primers served as the basis for estimated nucleated cell counts. Some clones are missing from TCRdb's copy, which holds only in-frame ones; the method was immunoSEQ multiplex PCR. V, J and clone size derive from that table, while D and trimming were established from the DNA sequence. The sample lists over 75,000 clones, more than 60% occurring once. The chain is built from TRBV19 and TRBJ1-5; no definite D call. The sample taken for sequencing was peripheral blood. This receptor was taken from a human donor in a cohort sampled during active COVID-19. The CDR3 sequence is CASSRPGSNQPQHF. DNA for the CDR3: TGTGCCAGTAGCAGACCGGGTAGCAATCAGCCCCAGCATTTT.